These 7 T cell receptor beta chains originate from one sample sequenced in a study of CD8 T cells in ankylosing spondylitis. Study-level points and caveats: Seemingly distinctive of ankylosing spondylitis blood was a TCR beta motif formed by eight highly homologous variants.

One entry per CDR3 protein results from TCRdb running MiXCR on the 5' RACE reads. The data show 500,000 to 550,000 distinct CDR3 sequences, 10% to 15% seen once. No cognate antigen is known for these TCRs. Source material: blood, either unsorted or a sorted T cell fraction (not recorded which). Receptors originate from a male donor with ankylosing spondylitis.

This clonotype was counted between two and nine times. The J gene is TRBJ1-1, the V gene TRBV5-1, with a tentative D call TRBD1 (5 bases). The CDR3 spans 14 residues. With 4 bases removed from V and 1 base from J, the gap between germline ends came to 11 bases. The germline V gene encodes CDR1 SGHRS and CDR2 YFSETQ. CDR3 loop: CASSGTQGNTEAFF. CDR3 DNA sequence: TGCGCCAGCAGCGGGACCCAGGGGAACACTGAAGCTTTCTTT.

This clonotype was seen a few times. The chain joins TRBV11-2 to TRBJ2-7, with D tentatively TRBD2 (6 bases). Trimming left V 0 bases short and J 5 bases short, with 8 bases between. There are 13 residues in the CDR3. Germline-derived CDR1 and CDR2 are SGHAT and FQNNGV. DNA for the CDR3: TGTGCCAGCAGCTTAGATGGAGGGGACGAGCAGTACGTC. Residues: CASSLDGGDEQYV.

The rearrangement links TRBV7-9 to TRBJ2-3; D might be TRBD2 (5 bases). The CDR3 has 13 amino acids. The germline CDR1 and CDR2 sequences are SEHNR and FQNEAQ (reference sequence). The V gene lost 5 bases and the J gene lost 6 bases, with 12 bases spanning the gap. CDR3 bases: TGTGCCAGCAGCCCGCGGCCGGGGGATACGCAGTATTTT. As protein: CASSPRPGDTQYF. The full variable domain, completed using reference TRBV7-9 and TRBJ2-3, is DTGVSQNPRHKITKRGQNVTFRCDPISEHNRLYWYRQTLGQGPEFLTYFQNEAQLEKSRLLSDRFSAERPKGSFSTLEIQRTEQGDSAMYLCASSPRPGDTQYFGPGTRLTVL.

This clonotype was picked up many times. V and J are TRBV12-3 or TRBV12-4 and TRBJ2-3; D call uncertain. The CDR3 contains 13 residues. Trimming took off 8 bases at V and 1 base at J, with 10 bases between the two ends. The CDR3 nucleotides read TGTGCCAGCCTCTATTCGGGCACAGATACGCAGTATTTT. Translating gives CASLYSGTDTQYF.

This clonotype was seen only a few times. This chain uses TRBV19 with TRBJ1-1; D not certain. The CDR3 runs to 13 residues. V gave up 1 base and J gave up 4 bases, with 7 bases separating them. Germline V gene sequence: CDR1 LNHDA, CDR2 SQIVND (reference sequence). CDR3 nucleotide sequence: TGTGCCAGTAGTATAGCAAGTAGCACTGAAGCTTTCTTT. It translates to CASSIASSTEAFF.

This clonotype occurred a few times. V gene TRBV6-1 combines with J gene TRBJ1-1; 7 positions match TRBD1. The CDR3 is made up of 16 amino acids. V lost 5 bases and J lost 1; bases outside the gene matches: 10. Germline assignment: CDR1 MNHNS and CDR2 SASEGT. The CDR3 reads CASSPRDRHWNTEAFF. In nucleotides, the CDR3 is TGTGCCAGCAGTCCCCGGGACAGACATTGGAACACTGAAGCTTTCTTT.

The gene calls are TRBV5-1 and TRBJ2-3, with TRBD2 matching over 12 bases. V dropped 3 bases and J dropped 0; count of bases not matched to a gene: 5. Germline values: CDR1 SGHRS, CDR2 YFSETQ. The CDR3 runs 17 residues. The CDR3 loop is CASSSRTSGASTDTQYF. The DNA of the CDR3 is TGCGCCAGCAGCTCCAGGACTAGCGGGGCTAGCACAGATACGCAGTATTTT.